Each of the 22 T cell receptor beta chains below was sequenced from the same sample in a study of neoadjuvant nivolumab and ipilimumab in lung cancer. Assay used: immunoSEQ multiplex PCR; TCRdb lists only in-frame clones, some missing. Altogether 25,000 or so clones are present, 83% being singletons, with the ten largest covering around 5.1%. Sequenced here: tumor tissue, sampled after neoadjuvant nivolumab, alone or with ipilimumab, at or shortly before surgery. These receptors all stem from an adult with non-small cell lung cancer.

J is TRBJ2-2 and V is TRBV28; D is possibly TRBD1 or TRBD2 (5 bases each). The V gene's germline CDR1 is MDHEN and CDR2 SYDVKM. Trimming left V 5 bases short and J 2 bases short, with 12 bases between. The CDR3 has 15 amino acids. The chain's CDR3 is CASSLPGTNTGELFF. The CDR3 DNA follows: TGTGCCAGCAGTCTACCCGGGACCAACACCGGGGAGCTGTTTTTT.

V is TRBV11-3 and J is TRBJ2-7, with D unresolved. The V gene lost 0 bases and the J gene lost 3 bases, with 6 bases spanning the gap. The CDR3 spans 13 residues. Germline CDR1 is SGHNT and CDR2 is YENEEA. The CDR3 reads CASSLEAGYEQYF. The CDR3 DNA sequence: TGTGCCAGCAGCTTAGAAGCAGGCTACGAGCAGTACTTC.

V gene TRBV10-1 combines with J gene TRBJ2-7; 11 nucleotides line up with TRBD1. After removal of 2 bases from V and 3 bases from J, the junction contained 3 bases not matched to a gene. This CDR3 has 15 residues. From germline, CDR1 is WNHNN and CDR2 SYGVQD (reference sequence). The CDR3 loop reads CASSELGQGGYEQYF. The CDR3 region has the DNA TGCGCCAGCAGTGAGCTGGGACAGGGGGGCTACGAGCAGTACTTC.

This sequence joins TRBV9 and TRBJ1-6; no firm D call. CDR1 and CDR2 (germline): SGDLS, YYNGEE. Deletions cut 0 bases from V and 3 bases from J, with 10 bases between. The length of the CDR3 is 16 residues. CDR3 sequence: CASSVGWAVYNSPLHF. In DNA form, the CDR3 reads TGTGCCAGCAGCGTAGGATGGGCCGTCTATAATTCACCCCTCCACTTT.

CDR3: CACPDSPSGNTIYF. The CDR3 bases are TGTGCCTGTCCAGACAGTCCCTCTGGAAACACCATATATTTT. This sequence joins TRBV30 and TRBJ1-3, with D possibly being TRBD1 (5 bases). The germline V gene has CDR1 GTSNPN and CDR2 SVGIG (reference sequence). CDR3 length: 14 amino acids. V was clipped by 6 bases and J by 0 bases, with 12 bases between them.

The CDR3 bases are TGTGCCAGCAGCAAATTTCCTTCGGGGGCGGACACTGAAGCTTTCTTT. Its translation is CASSKFPSGADTEAFF. The genes are TRBV11-2 and TRBJ1-1; perhaps TRBD1 as D (6 bases). CDR1 SGHAT and CDR2 FQNNGV come from the germline V gene. Trimming cost V 5 bases and J 3 bases, with 19 bases left between them. CDR3 length: 16 residues.

The chain links TRBV13 to TRBJ1-1; 8 nucleotides line up with TRBD1. Unmatched junction bases numbered 2, after V lost 4 bases and J lost 1 base. The CDR3 is 14 residues long. Germline assignment: CDR1 PRHDT and CDR2 FYEKMQ (reference sequence). The CDR3 nucleotides are TGTGCCAGCAGCTCAGGGGGCCCGAACACTGAAGCTTTCTTT. Its protein product is CASSSGGPNTEAFF.

V and J are TRBV7-2 and TRBJ2-1; 7 positions agree with TRBD2. V lost 5 bases and J lost 7; bases outside the gene matches: 11. Per germline, CDR1 SGHTA and CDR2 FQGNSA. The CDR3 is 15 residues long. CDR3 DNA: TGTGCCAGCAGCCTTGGTCCGGCAGCGGGGAATGAGCAGTTCTTC. It is translated as CASSLGPAAGNEQFF. The entire variable domain, with the rest obtained from reference TRBV7-2 and TRBJ2-1, is as follows: GAGVSQSPSNKVTEKGKDVELRCDPISGHTALYWYRQSLGQGLEFLIYFQGNSAPDKSGLPSDRFSAERTGGSVSTLTIQRTQQEDSAVYLCASSLGPAAGNEQFFGPGTRLTVL.

J is TRBJ1-1 and V is TRBV6-1; D not resolved. Germline assignment: CDR1 MNHNS and CDR2 SASEGT. With 7 bases removed from V and 6 bases from J, the gap between germline ends came to 12 bases. This CDR3 contains 12 residues. CDR3 in DNA: TGTGCCAGCATACGACCGAGGGCTGAAGCTTTCTTT. Translation: CASIRPRAEAFF.

In this sample, this clone turned up once. The chain joins TRBV11-2 to TRBJ1-5; possibly TRBD1 for D (5 bases). The germline gives CDR1 SGHAT, CDR2 FQNNGV. The V and J ends lost 3 bases and 5 bases respectively, with 8 bases between them. There are 13 residues in the CDR3. This chain's CDR3 is CASSFGTDQPQHF. The CDR3, as DNA: TGTGCCAGCAGCTTCGGGACGGATCAGCCCCAGCATTTT.

This chain uses TRBV6-5 with TRBJ2-7; D is unclear. The CDR3 runs to 15 residues. V was trimmed by 0 bases and J by 1 base, leaving 10 bases between them. Germline V gene data show CDR1 as MNHEY and CDR2 as SVGAGI. Written as DNA, the CDR3 is TGTGCCAGCAGTTACTCGAGTGACGGATCCTACGAGCAGTACTTC. It specifies CASSYSSDGSYEQYF.

The chain uses TRBV4-1 and TRBJ2-1; D is possibly TRBD1 (5 bases). This CDR3 has 16 amino acids. V shed 1 base and J shed 9 bases, with 19 bases lying between them. Germline CDR1 reads MGHRA; CDR2 reads YSYEKL. CDR3 nucleotide sequence: TGCGCCAGCAGCCAAGGGTGGGGCGCGATGCAATCTGAGCAGTTCTTC. Its protein is CASSQGWGAMQSEQFF.

This clone was observed once. The chain links TRBV28 to TRBJ2-1, with D possibly matching TRBD2 (5 bases). V was clipped by 6 bases and J by 0 bases, with 15 bases between them. Germline V gives CDR1 MDHEN, CDR2 SYDVKM. CDR3 length: 16 residues. The CDR3 loop reads CASRDLAPLSYNEQFF. The DNA for the CDR3 is TGTGCCAGCAGAGACTTAGCGCCCCTCTCCTACAATGAGCAGTTCTTC.

CDR3 loop: CAWTPGLAGDTQYF. The CDR3 DNA reads as TGTGCCTGGACCCCGGGACTAGCTGGAGATACGCAGTATTTT. This chain joins TRBV30 and TRBJ2-3; 9 bases line up with TRBD2. The junction had 7 bases not matched to a gene; V was cut back by 4 bases and J by 5 bases. This CDR3 is 14 amino acids long. Germline lookup yields CDR1 GTSNPN and CDR2 SVGIG (reference sequence).

The rearrangement links TRBV19 to TRBJ2-7, with TRBD2 as a possible D gene (5 bases). With 0 bases removed from V and 3 bases from J, the gap between germline ends came to 9 bases. Germline loops: CDR1 LNHDA, CDR2 SQIVND (reference sequence). The CDR3 has 14 amino acids. CDR3 nucleotide sequence: TGTGCCAGTAGTATAGAGGACTCGGGCTACGAGCAGTACTTC. Residues: CASSIEDSGYEQYF.

This chain connects TRBV5-1 to TRBJ1-5, with 7 bases identical to TRBD1. Germline V gene data show CDR1 as SGHRS and CDR2 as YFSETQ. Germline trimming cut 2 bases from V and 7 bases from J; bases unmatched to any gene: 6. This CDR3 region has 14 residues. CDR3 loop: CASSFTGENQPQHF. The DNA of the CDR3 is TGCGCCAGCAGCTTTACAGGGGAGAACCAGCCCCAGCATTTT.

This clone was seen just once. V gene TRBV15 combines with J gene TRBJ2-5; TRBD2 agrees at 7 bases. Germline values: CDR1 LNHNV, CDR2 YYDKDF (reference sequence). The trim removed 8 bases at V and 10 bases at J, leaving 16 bases unmatched. The CDR3 sequence is 14 residues long. Here the CDR3 reads CATGRAAAGEVQYF. For the CDR3, the DNA is TGTGCCACCGGGAGGGCGGCAGCTGGGGAGGTCCAGTACTTC. Based on the CDR3 plus reference TRBV15 and TRBJ2-5, the full variable domain is DAMVIQNPRYQVTQFGKPVTLSCSQTLNHNVMYWYQQKSSQAPKLLFHYYDKDFNNEADTPDNFQSRRPNTSFCFLDIRSPGLGDTAMYLCATGRAAAGEVQYFGPGTRLLVL.

The genes are TRBV2 and TRBJ2-2; D call uncertain. Trimming took 11 bases from V and 3 from J, leaving 16 bases between them. Germline loops: CDR1 SNHLY, CDR2 FYNNEI. CDR3 length: 14 amino acids. This CDR3 reads CAGKKDLDTGELFF. The CDR3 DNA is TGTGCCGGCAAGAAGGATCTTGACACCGGGGAGCTGTTTTTT.

The genes are TRBV27 and TRBJ1-2; no firm D call. Germline CDR1 and CDR2: MNHEY and SMNVEV (reference sequence). The V end lost 6 bases, the J end lost 8 bases, and 13 bases lay between the germline ends. The CDR3 contains 12 residues. The CDR3 DNA reads TGTGCCAGCAGGAAAACAGCGGGGGGCTACACCTTC. This encodes CASRKTAGGYTF.

The J gene is TRBJ2-3, the V gene TRBV6-5; TRBD2 matches at 7 bases. The V and J ends lost 3 bases and 6 bases, in that order; junction bases with no gene match: 12. Per the germline V gene, CDR1 is MNHEY and CDR2 is SVGAGI. CDR3 size: 16 residues. This chain's CDR3 is CASSYIPSGRVDTQYF. For the CDR3, the DNA is TGTGCCAGCAGTTATATTCCTAGCGGAAGGGTGGATACGCAGTATTTT.

This chain uses TRBV6-1 with TRBJ1-2; 9 positions agree with TRBD1. This CDR3 has 15 residues. Unmatched junction bases numbered 7, after V lost 4 bases and J lost 4 bases. Germline CDR1 and CDR2: MNHNS and SASEGT. Here the CDR3 reads CASSAPDRGGYGYTF. In DNA, the CDR3 is TGTGCCAGCAGTGCCCCGGACAGGGGAGGCTATGGCTACACCTTC.

The chain joins TRBV5-4 to TRBJ2-7; 8 bases align to TRBD2. Germline V lookup: CDR1 SGHNT, CDR2 YYREEE (reference sequence). J gave up 5 bases and V 3 bases, and 10 bases lay outside the gene matches. The CDR3 is 15 amino acids. CDR3 DNA sequence: TGTGCCAGCAGCTCCCCCGGGACTAGATCCGACGAGCAGTACTTC. Translating it yields CASSSPGTRSDEQYF.